This T cell receptor (beta chain) originates from a study of shared T cell receptors in the human thymus. CDR1 and CDR2 from the germline V gene are SGHNT and YENEEA. Deletions cut 3 bases from V and 3 bases from J, with 8 bases between. This CDR3 has 14 residues. Generated by immunoSEQ multiplex PCR, the TCRdb table keeps only in-frame clones and is missing some. There are hundreds of thousands of clones in the sample; approximately 88% occur only once, and 0.0085% to 0.012% lies in the top ten. The same specimen was also included in a second study, on human thymus T cells.

The source is a boy under two years old with a congenital heart defect. Sequenced: thymocytes. The chain is built from TRBV11-3 and TRBJ2-2; D is unclear. The CDR3 protein is CASSFSSYTGELFF. CDR3 nucleotides: TGTGCCAGCAGCTTCTCGAGTTACACCGGGGAGCTGTTTTTT.